This paragraph reports one T cell receptor beta chain. What this receptor recognizes is not known. No much larger clone exists at a distance of one base, and base qualities are not known. This sample was included in a study of blood T cell repertoires in COVID-19 (dated by TCRdb to between 2020 and 2021). General notes on the study: Samples covering the acute and convalescent phases of COVID-19 were provided by collaborators in the United States, Italy and Spain. The repertoires were made available in a free public database intended to serve as a resource for research on the immune response to SARS-CoV-2. The dataset comprised deeply sampled blood TCRbeta repertoires from subjects exposed to, actively infected with, or recovered from COVID-19. A de-identified subject ID, COVID-19 status, age in years and sex were almost always included in the sample metadata. The material from the prospective study consisted of cDNA or gDNA derived from T cells, B-cell-depleted T cells, or PBMCs. Where available, HLA class I and class II types were obtained from metadata supplied by the sample provider rather than from assay-based typing. The samples were drawn from the first 160 participants of the ongoing ImmuneRACE study and from some 1,300 subjects provided by 6 global collaborators. Paper-wide results and their limitations: The quantity of clinical and demographic metadata differed by source and by participant and was supplied without curation.

The collaborating institutions used their own protocols to collect whole blood in K2EDTA tubes. Collaborator samples were shipped for TCRbeta analysis as frozen whole blood, isolated PBMCs, or DNA extracted from either sample type. The germline V gene specifies ENHRY as CDR1 and SYGVKD as CDR2. Trimmed from V: 4 bases; trimmed from J: 9 bases; junction bases lacking a gene match: 7. Reading from cysteine to phenylalanine, the CDR3 counts 16 amino acids. The only DNA kept is the CDR3, 48 bases in frame from the first base. TCRbeta CDR3 regions were amplified from genomic DNA using the immunoSEQ Assay, a bias-controlled multiplex PCR. The published analysis was carried out like this. Nucleated cell counts per sample were estimated from amplification of reference gene primers within the assay. Sequence reads were collapsed and filtered to measure the absolute abundance of every unique TCRbeta CDR3 rearrangement. For each sample, productive Simpson clonality was calculated as the square root of Simpson's diversity index across productive rearrangements. Here the immuneACCESS table is served through TCRdb, limited to in-frame sequences with V and J called. Missing clones are a known gap in these copies; in checked studies unresolved V genes cover under half, and the rest lacks a known reason. That table furnishes V, J and clone size, whereas the DNA furnished D and trimming. The sample table contains around 150,000 clones; only one count was recorded for 81% of them. Of the sample, 11% is held by the ten largest clones.

Material for sequencing was peripheral blood. This receptor was taken from a man between 60 and 75 years old with active or convalescent COVID-19. The chain couples TRBV10-3 to TRBJ2-2, and 14 junction bases match TRBD2. The nucleotide sequence is given as TGTGCCATCAGTGTTTCCGGGACTAGCGGGAGCCGGGAGCTGTTTTTT. Translated, this gives CAISVSGTSGSRELFF.